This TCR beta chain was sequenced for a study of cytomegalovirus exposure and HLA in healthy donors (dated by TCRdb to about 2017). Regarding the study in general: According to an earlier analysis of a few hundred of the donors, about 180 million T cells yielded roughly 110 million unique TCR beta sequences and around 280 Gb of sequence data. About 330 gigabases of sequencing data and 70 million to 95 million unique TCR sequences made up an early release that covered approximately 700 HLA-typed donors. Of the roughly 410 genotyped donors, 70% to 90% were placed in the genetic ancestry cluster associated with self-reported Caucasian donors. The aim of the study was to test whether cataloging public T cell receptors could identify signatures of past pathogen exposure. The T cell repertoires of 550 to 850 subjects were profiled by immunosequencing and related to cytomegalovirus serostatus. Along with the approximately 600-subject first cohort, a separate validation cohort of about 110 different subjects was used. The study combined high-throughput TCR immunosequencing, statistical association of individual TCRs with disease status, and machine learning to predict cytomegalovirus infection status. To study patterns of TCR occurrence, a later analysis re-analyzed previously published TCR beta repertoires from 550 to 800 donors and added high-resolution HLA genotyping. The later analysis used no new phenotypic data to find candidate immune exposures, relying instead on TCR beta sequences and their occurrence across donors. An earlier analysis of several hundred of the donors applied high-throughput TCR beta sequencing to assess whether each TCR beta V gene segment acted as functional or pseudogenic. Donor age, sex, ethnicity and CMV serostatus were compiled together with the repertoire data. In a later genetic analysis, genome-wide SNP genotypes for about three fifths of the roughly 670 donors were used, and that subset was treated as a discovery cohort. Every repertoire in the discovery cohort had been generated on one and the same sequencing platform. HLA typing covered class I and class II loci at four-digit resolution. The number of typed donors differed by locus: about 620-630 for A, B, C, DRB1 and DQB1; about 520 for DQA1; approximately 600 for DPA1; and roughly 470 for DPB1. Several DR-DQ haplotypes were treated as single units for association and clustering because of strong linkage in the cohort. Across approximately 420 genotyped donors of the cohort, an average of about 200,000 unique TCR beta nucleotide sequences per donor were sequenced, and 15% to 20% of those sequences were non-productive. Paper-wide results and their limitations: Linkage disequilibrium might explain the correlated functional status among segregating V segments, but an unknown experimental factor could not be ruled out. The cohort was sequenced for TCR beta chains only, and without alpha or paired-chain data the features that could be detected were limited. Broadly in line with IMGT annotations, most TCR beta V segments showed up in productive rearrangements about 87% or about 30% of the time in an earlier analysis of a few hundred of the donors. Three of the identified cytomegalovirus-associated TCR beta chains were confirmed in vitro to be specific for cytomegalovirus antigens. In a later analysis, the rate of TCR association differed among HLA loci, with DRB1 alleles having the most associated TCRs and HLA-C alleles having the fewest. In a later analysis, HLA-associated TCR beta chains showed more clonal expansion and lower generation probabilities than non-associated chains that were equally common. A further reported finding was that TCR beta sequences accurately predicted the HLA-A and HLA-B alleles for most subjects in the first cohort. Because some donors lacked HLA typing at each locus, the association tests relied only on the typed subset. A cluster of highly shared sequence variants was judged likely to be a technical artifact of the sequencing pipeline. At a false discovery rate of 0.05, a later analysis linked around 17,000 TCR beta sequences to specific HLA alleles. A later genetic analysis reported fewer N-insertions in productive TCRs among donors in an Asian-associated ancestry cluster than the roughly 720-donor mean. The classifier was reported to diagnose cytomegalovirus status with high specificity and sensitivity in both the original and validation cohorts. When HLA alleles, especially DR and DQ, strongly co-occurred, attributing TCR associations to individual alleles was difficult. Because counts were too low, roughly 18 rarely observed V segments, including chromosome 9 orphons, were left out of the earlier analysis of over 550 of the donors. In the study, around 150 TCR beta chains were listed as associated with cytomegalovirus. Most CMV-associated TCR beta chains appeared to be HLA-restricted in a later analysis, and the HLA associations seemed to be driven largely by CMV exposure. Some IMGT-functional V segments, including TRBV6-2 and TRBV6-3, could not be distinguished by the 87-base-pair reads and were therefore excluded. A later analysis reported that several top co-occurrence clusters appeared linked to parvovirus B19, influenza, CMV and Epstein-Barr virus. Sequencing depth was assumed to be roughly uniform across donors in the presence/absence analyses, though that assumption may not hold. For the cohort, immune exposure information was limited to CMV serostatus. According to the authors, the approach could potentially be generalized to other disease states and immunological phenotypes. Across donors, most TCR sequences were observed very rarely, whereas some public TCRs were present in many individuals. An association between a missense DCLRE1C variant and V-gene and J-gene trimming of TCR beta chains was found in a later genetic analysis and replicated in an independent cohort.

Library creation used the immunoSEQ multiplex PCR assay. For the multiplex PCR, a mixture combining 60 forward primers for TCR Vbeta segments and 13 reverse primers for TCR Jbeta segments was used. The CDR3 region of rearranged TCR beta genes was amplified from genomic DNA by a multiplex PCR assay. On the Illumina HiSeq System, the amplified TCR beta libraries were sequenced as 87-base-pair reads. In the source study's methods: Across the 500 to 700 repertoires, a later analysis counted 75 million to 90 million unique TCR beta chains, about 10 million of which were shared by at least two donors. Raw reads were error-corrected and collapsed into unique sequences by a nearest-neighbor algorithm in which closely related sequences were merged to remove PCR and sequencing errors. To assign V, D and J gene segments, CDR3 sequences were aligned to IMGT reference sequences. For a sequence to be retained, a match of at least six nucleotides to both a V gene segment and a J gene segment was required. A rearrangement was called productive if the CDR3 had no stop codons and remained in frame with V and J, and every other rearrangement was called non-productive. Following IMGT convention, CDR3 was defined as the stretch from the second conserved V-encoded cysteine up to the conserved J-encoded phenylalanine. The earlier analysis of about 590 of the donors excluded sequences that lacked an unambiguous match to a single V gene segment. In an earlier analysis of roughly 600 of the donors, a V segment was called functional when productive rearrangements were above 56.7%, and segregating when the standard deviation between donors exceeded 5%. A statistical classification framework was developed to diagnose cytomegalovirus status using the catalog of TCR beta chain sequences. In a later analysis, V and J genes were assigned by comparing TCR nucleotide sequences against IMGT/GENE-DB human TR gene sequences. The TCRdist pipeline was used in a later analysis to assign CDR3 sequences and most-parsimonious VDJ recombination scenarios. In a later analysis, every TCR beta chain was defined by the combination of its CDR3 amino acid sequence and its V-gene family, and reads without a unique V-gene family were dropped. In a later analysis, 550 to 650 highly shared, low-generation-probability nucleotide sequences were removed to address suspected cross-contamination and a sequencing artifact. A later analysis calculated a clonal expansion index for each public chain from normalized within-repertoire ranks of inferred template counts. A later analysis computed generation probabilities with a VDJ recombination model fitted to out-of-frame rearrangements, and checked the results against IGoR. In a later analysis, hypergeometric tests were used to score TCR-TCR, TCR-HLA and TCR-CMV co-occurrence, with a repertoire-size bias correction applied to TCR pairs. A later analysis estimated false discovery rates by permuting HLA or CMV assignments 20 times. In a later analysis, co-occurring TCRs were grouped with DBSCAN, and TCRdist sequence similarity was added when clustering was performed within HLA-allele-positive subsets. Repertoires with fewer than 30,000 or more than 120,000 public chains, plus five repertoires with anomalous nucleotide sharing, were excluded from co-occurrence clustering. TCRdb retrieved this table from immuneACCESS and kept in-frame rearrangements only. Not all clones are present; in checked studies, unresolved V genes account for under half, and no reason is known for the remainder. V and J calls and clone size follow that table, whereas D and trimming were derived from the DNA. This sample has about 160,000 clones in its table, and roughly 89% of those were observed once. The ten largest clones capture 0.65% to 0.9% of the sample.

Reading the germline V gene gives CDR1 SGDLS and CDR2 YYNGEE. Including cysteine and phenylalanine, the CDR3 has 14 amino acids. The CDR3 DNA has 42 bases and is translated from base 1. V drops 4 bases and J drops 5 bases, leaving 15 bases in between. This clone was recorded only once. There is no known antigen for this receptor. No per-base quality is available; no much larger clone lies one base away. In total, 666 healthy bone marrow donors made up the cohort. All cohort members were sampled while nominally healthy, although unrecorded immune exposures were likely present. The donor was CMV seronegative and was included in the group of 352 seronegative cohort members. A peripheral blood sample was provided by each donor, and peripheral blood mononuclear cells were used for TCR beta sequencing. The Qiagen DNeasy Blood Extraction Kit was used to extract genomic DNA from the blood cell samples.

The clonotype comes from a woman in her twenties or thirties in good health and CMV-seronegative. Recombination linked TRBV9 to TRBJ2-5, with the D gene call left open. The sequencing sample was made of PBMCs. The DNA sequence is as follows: TGTGCCAGCAGCCGCCATTGGGCTTGGGAGACCCAGTACTTC. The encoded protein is CASSRHWAWETQYF.